This T cell receptor beta chain appears in the sequencing data of a study of tumor and adjacent non-tumor tissue in lung cancer. Whole-study context: Aged about 30 to 76 years, patients included nine to eleven men and roughly 5 women with stage I to III disease. Samples averaged around 4 million productive TCRbeta reads each. Whole-study results and caveats: Top 100 clones took a larger repertoire share in normal lung.

Remarks on this clonotype: Its cognate antigen is unknown. The junction and the germline gene differ at one end; a read error may be behind it.

CDR3 length equals 15 residues. Germline lookup yields CDR1 SGHAT and CDR2 FQNNGV. RNA was extracted from bulk tissue without any cell sorting. Newly diagnosed lung cancer patients had thoracic surgery in China, August–late 2014, without prior chemotherapy. TCRbeta libraries were built with three rounds of nested PCR, modified from ARM-PCR. TCRdb ran MiXCR on the multiplex PCR reads and lists one entry per CDR3 protein. The sample carries about 75,000 distinct CDR3 sequences, over 70% recorded once. This receptor was taken from a woman between 45 and 60 years old with non-small cell lung cancer. J is TRBJ2-1 and V is TRBV11-2, with D perhaps TRBD1 or TRBD2 (5 bases each). Sequencing was performed on lung tumor tissue. CDR3 sequence (DNA): TGTACCAGCAGCTTCCGGGACGGAACAAACAATGAGCAGTTCTTC. Residues: CTSSFRDGTNNEQFF.